A single TCR beta chain is shown here with its context. This entry comes from a study of blood T cell repertoires in COVID-19. Study context: From T cells, B-cell-depleted T cells, or PBMCs came the material, which was cDNA or gDNA.

Authors' data handling: Nucleated cell number was recorded as an estimate derived from reference gene primer amplification. TCRdb's copy holds only in-frame clones and misses some; the assay was immunoSEQ multiplex PCR. Clone size and V and J calls were adopted from that table, with D and trimming inferred from the DNA. The data hold under 200,000 clones, with roughly 82% observed a single time. This receptor was obtained from an older woman with acute COVID-19. The sequenced material came from PBMCs or T cells enriched from blood (not recorded which).

Written as DNA, the CDR3 is TGTGCCAGTAGTATCGGGTGGACAGGGAACACCGGGGAGCTGTTTTTT. Translation: CASSIGWTGNTGELFF. V and J are TRBV19 and TRBJ2-2; 7 bases are a match to TRBD1. V shed 3 bases, J shed 1 base, and the junction held 5 bases outside the gene matches. The CDR3 spans 16 residues. From germline, CDR1 is LNHDA and CDR2 SQIVND (reference sequence).